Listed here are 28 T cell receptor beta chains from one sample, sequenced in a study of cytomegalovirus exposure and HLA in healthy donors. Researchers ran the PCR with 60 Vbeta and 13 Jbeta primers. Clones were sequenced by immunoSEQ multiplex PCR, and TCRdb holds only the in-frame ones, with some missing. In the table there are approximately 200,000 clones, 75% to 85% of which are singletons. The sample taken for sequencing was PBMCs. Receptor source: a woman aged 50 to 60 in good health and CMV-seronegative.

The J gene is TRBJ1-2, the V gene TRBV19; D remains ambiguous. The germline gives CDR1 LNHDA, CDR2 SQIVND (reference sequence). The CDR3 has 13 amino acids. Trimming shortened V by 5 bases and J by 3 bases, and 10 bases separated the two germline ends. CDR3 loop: CASSPTVDYGYTF. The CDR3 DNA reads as TGTGCCAGTAGTCCAACAGTGGACTATGGCTACACCTTC.

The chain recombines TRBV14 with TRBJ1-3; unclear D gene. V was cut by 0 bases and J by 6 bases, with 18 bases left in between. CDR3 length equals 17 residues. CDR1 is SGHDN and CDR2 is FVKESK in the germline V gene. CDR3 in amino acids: CASSQDDVTNEENTIYF. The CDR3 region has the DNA TGTGCCAGCAGCCAAGATGACGTGACGAACGAGGAAAACACCATATATTTT. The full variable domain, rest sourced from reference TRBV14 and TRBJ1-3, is EAGVTQFPSHSVIEKGQTVTLRCDPISGHDNLYWYRRVMGKEIKFLLHFVKESKQDESGMPNNRFLAERTGGTYSTLKVQPAELEDSGVYFCASSQDDVTNEENTIYFGEGSWLTVV.

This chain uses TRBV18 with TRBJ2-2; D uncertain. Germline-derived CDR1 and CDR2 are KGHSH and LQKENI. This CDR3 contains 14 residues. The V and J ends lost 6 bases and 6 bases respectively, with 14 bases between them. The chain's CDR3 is CASSPFSGPGELFF. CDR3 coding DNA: TGTGCCAGCTCTCCTTTTTCGGGTCCCGGGGAGCTGTTTTTT.

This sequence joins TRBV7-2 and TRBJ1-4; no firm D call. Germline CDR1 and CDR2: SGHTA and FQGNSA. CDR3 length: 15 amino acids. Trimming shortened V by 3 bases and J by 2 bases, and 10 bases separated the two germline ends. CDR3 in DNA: TGTGCCAGCAGCTTTTTAGGGAGGACTAATGAAAAACTGTTTTTT. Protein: CASSFLGRTNEKLFF.

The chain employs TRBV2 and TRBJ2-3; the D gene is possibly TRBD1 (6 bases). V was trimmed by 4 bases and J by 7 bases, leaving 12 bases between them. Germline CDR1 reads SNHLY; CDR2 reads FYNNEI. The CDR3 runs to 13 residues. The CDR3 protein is CASSGGPRNTQYF. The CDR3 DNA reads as TGTGCCAGCAGTGGGGGGCCCCGGAATACGCAGTATTTT.

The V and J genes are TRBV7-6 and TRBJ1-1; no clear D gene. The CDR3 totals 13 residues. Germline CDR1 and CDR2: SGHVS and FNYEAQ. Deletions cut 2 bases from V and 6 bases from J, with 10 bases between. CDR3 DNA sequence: TGTGCCAGCAGCTTACGGCAGGCCCCTGAAGCTTTCTTT. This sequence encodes CASSLRQAPEAFF. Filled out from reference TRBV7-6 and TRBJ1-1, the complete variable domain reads GAGVSQSPRYKVTKRGQDVALRCDPISGHVSLYWYRQALGQGPEFLTYFNYEAQQDKSGLPNDRFSAERPEGSISTLTIQRTEQRDSAMYRCASSLRQAPEAFFGQGTRLTVV.

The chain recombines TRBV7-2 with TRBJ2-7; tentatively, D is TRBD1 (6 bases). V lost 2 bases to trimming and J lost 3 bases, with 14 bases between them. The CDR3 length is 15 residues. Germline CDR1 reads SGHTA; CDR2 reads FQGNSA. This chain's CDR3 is CASSLSQGRGYEQYF. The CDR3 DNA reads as TGTGCCAGCAGCTTATCACAGGGAAGAGGCTACGAGCAGTACTTC.

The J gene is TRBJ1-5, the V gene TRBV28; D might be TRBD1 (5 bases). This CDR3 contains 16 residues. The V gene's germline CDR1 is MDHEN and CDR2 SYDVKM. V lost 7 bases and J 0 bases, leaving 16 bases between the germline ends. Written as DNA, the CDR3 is TGTGCCAGCATGCGAGGTGGGGCATATAGCAATCAGCCCCAGCATTTT. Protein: CASMRGGAYSNQPQHF.

The CDR3 bases are TGCGCCAGCAGCTCGACAGACTCCTACAATGAGCAGTTCTTC. Its translation: CASSSTDSYNEQFF. The chain joins TRBV5-1 to TRBJ2-1, with D maybe TRBD1 (5 bases). CDR3 size: 14 residues. V gave up 3 bases and J gave up 0 bases, with 7 bases separating them. CDR1 SGHRS and CDR2 YFSETQ come from the germline V gene.

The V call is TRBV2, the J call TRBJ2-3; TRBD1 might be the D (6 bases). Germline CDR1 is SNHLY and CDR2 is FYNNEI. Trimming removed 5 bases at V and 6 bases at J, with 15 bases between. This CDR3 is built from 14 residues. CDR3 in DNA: TGTGCCAGCAGTCGACAGGCTCAGGGGGATACGCAGTATTTT. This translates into CASSRQAQGDTQYF. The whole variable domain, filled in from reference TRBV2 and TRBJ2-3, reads EPEVTQTPSHQVTQMGQEVILRCVPISNHLYFYWYRQILGQKVEFLVSFYNNEISEKSEIFDDQFSVERPDGSNFTLKIRSTKLEDSAMYFCASSRQAQGDTQYFGPGTRLTVL.

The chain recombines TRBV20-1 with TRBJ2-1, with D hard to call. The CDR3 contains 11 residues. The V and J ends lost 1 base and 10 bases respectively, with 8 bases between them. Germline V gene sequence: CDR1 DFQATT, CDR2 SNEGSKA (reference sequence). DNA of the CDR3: TGCAGTGCTAGAGCTCCTTTAGAGCAGTTCTTC. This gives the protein CSARAPLEQFF.

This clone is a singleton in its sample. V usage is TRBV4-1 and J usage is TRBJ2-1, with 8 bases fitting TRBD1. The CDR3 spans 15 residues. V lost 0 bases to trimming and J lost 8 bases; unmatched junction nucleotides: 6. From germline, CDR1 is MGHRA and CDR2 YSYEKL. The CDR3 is CASSQEDREIYEQFF. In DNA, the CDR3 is TGCGCCAGCAGCCAAGAGGACAGGGAGATCTATGAGCAGTTCTTC.

CDR3 sequence reads: CASSFSPGSTEAFF. CDR3 coding DNA: TGTGCCAGCAGCTTCTCCCCAGGTTCTACTGAAGCTTTCTTT. V and J are TRBV5-8 and TRBJ1-1; no clear D. Between the trimmed V and J ends, which lost 2 bases and 5 bases, there was a span of 13 bases. This CDR3 contains 14 residues. Germline V CDR1 and CDR2: SGHTS, YDEGEE.

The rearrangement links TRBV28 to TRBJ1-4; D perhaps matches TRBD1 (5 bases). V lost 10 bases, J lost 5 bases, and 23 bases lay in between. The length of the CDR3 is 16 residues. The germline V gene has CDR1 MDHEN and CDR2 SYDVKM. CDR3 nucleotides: TGTGCCACCACCAGGAGGGGACCGGCGCGGAATGAAAAACTGTTTTTT. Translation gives CATTRRGPARNEKLFF.

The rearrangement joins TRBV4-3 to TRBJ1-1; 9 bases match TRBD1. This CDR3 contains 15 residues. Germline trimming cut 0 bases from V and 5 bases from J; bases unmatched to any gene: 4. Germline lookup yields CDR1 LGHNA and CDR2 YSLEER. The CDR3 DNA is TGCGCCAGCAGCCAAGATAACAGGGGGCTAACTGAAGCTTTCTTT. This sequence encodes CASSQDNRGLTEAFF.

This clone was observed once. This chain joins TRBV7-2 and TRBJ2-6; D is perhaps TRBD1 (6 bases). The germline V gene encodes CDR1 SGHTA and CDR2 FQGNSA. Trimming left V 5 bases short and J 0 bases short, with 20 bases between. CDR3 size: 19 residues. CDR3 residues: CASSPRGSVQYSGANVLTF. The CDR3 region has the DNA TGTGCCAGCAGCCCTAGGGGGTCAGTTCAGTACTCTGGGGCCAACGTCCTGACTTTC.

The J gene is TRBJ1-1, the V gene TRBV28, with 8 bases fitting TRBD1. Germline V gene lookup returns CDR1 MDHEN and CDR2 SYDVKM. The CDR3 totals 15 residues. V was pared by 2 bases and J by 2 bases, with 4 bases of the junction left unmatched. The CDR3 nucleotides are TGTGCCAGCAGTTTAAGGACAGGGATCAACACTGAAGCTTTCTTT. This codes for CASSLRTGINTEAFF.

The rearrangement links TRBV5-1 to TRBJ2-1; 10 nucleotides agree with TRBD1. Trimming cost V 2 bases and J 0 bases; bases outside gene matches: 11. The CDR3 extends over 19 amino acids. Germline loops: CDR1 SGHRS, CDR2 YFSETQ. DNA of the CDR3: TGCGCCAGCAGCTTCAGGGGACAGGGGCGACCGAGCTCCTACAATGAGCAGTTCTTC. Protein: CASSFRGQGRPSSYNEQFF.

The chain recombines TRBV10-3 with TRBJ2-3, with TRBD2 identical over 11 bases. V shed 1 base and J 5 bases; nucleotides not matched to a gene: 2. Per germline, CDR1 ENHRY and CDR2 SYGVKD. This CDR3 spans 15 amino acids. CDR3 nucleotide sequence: TGTGCCATCAGTGAGTGGGGGACTAGCGGAGATACGCAGTATTTT. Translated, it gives CAISEWGTSGDTQYF.

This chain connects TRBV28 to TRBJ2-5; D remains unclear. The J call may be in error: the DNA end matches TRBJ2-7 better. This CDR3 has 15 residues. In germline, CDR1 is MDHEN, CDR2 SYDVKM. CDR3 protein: CASSRASPSSYEQYF. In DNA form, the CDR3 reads TGTGCCAGCAGCCGAGCAAGCCCTAGCTCCTACGAGCAGTACTTC.

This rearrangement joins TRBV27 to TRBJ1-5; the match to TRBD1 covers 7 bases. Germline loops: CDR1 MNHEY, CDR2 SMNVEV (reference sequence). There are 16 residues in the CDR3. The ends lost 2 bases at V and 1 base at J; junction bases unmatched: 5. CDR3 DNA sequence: TGTGCCAGCAGTTTAAAGTTGACAGGGAGCAATCAGCCCCAGCATTTT. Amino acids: CASSLKLTGSNQPQHF.

Here the CDR3 DNA reads TGTGCCAGCAGGGAGCGGGGGGGCCAAGAGACCCAGTACTTC. This translates into CASRERGGQETQYF. V gene TRBV6-1 combines with J gene TRBJ2-5, with 10 bases identical to TRBD2. This CDR3 has 14 residues. V lost 6 bases and J lost 1; bases outside the gene matches: 2. The germline V gene has CDR1 MNHNS and CDR2 SASEGT.

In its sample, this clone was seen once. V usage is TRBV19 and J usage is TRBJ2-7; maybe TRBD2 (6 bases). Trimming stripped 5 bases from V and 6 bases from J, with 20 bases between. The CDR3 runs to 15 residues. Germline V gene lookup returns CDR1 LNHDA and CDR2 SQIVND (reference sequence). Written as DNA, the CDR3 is TGTGCCAGTAGTGCCCGGTACCGGGAGAGGACCGAGCAGTACTTC. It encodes CASSARYRERTEQYF.

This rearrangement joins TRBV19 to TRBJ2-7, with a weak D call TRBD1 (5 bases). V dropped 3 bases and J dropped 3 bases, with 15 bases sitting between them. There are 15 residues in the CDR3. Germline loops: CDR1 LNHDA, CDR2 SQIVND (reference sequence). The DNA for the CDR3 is TGTGCCAGTAGTATTTTCCCAGGGAACAACTACGAGCAGTACTTC. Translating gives CASSIFPGNNYEQYF.

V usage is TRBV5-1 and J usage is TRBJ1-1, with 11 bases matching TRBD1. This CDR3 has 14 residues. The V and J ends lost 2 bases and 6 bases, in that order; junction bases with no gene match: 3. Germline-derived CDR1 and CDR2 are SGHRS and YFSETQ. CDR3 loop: CASSLSGQGAEAFF. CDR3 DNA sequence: TGCGCCAGCAGCTTATCGGGACAGGGGGCTGAAGCTTTCTTT. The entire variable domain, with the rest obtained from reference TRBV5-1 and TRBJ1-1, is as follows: KAGVTQTPRYLIKTRGQQVTLSCSPISGHRSVSWYQQTPGQGLQFLFEYFSETQRNKGNFPGRFSGRQFSNSRSEMNVSTLELGDSALYLCASSLSGQGAEAFFGQGTRLTVV.

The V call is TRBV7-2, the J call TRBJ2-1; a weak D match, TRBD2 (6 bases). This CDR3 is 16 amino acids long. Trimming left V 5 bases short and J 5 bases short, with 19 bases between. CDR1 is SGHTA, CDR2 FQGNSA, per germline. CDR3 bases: TGTGCCAGCAGCCCCCCCGGTGGGAGGTCAAACAATGAGCAGTTCTTC. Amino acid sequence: CASSPPGGRSNNEQFF.

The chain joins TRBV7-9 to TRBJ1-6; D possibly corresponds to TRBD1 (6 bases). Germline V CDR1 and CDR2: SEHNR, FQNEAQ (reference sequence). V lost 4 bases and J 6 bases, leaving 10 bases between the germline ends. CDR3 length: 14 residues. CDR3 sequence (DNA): TGTGCCAGCAGCTCAGGGGCTGCTAATTCACCCCTCCACTTT. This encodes CASSSGAANSPLHF.

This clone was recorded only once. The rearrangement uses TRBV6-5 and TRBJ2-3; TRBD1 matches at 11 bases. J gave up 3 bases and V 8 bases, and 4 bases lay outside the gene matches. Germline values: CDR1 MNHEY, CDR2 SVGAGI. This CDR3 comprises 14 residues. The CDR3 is CASGRDRGTDTQYF. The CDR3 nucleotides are TGTGCCAGCGGACGGGACAGGGGGACAGATACGCAGTATTTT.